These 28 T cell receptor beta chains share one sample of origin, sequenced in a study of T-cell reconstitution after alpha-beta-depleted transplantation in children. Construction of the TCRbeta library involved unique molecular identifiers. TCRdb used MiXCR to reprocess the PCR reads, holding one entry per CDR3 protein. The sample contains some 340,000 distinct CDR3 sequences, around a tenth of which appear only once. The input for sequencing was PBMCs from the stem cell graft donor, taken from the stem cell graft. All receptors derive from a human donor who donated a stem cell graft to a child with acute lymphoblastic leukemia.

Ten or more counts support this clonotype. This chain connects TRBV12-3 or TRBV12-4 to TRBJ2-5; 9 bases agree with TRBD2. CDR3 size: 14 residues. V was pared by 6 bases and J by 3 bases, with 5 bases of the junction left unmatched. The CDR3 sequence is CASRSLAGKETQYF. The CDR3 bases are TGTGCCAGCAGGTCACTAGCGGGTAAAGAGACCCAGTACTTC.

This chain joins TRBV7-8 and TRBJ2-1, with D unresolved. The CDR3 is 13 residues long. The V gene lost 5 bases and the J gene lost 3 bases, with 8 bases spanning the gap. In germline, CDR1 is SGHVS, CDR2 FQNEAQ. The CDR3 DNA sequence: TGTGCCAGCAGCCGCGGAATCTACAATGAGCAGTTCTTC. Its protein is CASSRGIYNEQFF. Based on the CDR3 plus reference TRBV7-8 and TRBJ2-1, the full variable domain is GAGVSQSPRYKVAKRGQDVALRCDPISGHVSLFWYQQALGQGPEFLTYFQNEAQLDKSGLPSDRFFAERPEGSVSTLKIQRTQQEDSAVYLCASSRGIYNEQFFGPGTRLTVL.

This clonotype was detected many times. The rearrangement links TRBV20-1 to TRBJ2-3; TRBD2 is a possible D gene (7 bases). Germline V CDR1 and CDR2: DFQATT, SNEGSKA (reference sequence). The CDR3 spans 15 residues. V dropped 2 bases and J dropped 4 bases, with 16 bases sitting between them. The CDR3: CSARPAGAAADTQYF. DNA of the CDR3: TGCAGTGCTAGACCGGCGGGGGCGGCGGCAGATACGCAGTATTTT.

This clonotype was detected only a few times. The chain has TRBV20-1 and TRBJ2-7, with 11 bases matching TRBD2. The CDR3 is 16 amino acids. Trimming removed 6 bases from V and 1 base from J; junction bases left unmatched: 11. Germline V gene lookup returns CDR1 DFQATT and CDR2 SNEGSKA (reference sequence). DNA for the CDR3: TGCAGTGCCCAAATCACTAGCGGGAGAGTTTCCTACGAGCAGTACTTC. Its translation: CSAQITSGRVSYEQYF.

This clonotype was seen at least ten times. The chain recombines TRBV24-1 with TRBJ1-1; weak D call: TRBD1 (5 bases). With 10 bases removed from V and 1 base from J, the gap between germline ends came to 12 bases. The CDR3 loop spans 13 amino acids. Germline CDR1 is KGHDR and CDR2 is SFDVKD. The CDR3 nucleotides are TGTGCCACAAAAGCGGGGGGGAACACTGAAGCTTTCTTT. Amino acids: CATKAGGNTEAFF.

The genes are TRBV11-1 and TRBJ2-3, with D possibly being TRBD2 (6 bases). V dropped 8 bases and J dropped 4 bases, with 31 bases sitting between them. The length of the CDR3 is 19 residues. CDR1 is SGHAT and CDR2 is FQDESV in the germline V gene (reference sequence). The CDR3 here is CASDVSIVGSAAGSDTQYF. The DNA of the CDR3 is TGTGCCAGCGATGTTTCGATTGTGGGCTCCGCCGCGGGATCAGATACGCAGTATTTT.

The chain recombines TRBV7-9 with TRBJ2-1, with 10 bases lining up with TRBD2. The V gene end was trimmed by 0 bases and the J gene end by 9 bases; junction bases not matched to a gene: 8. This CDR3 contains 16 residues. Germline values: CDR1 SEHNR, CDR2 FQNEAQ (reference sequence). CDR3 DNA sequence: TGTGCCAGCAGCTTAGCGCTAGCGGGAGAGGACACTGAGCAGTTCTTC. It is translated as CASSLALAGEDTEQFF.

The rearrangement joins TRBV20-1 to TRBJ2-5, with TRBD2 matching 10 bases. The ends lost 0 bases at V and 5 bases at J; junction bases unmatched: 12. The CDR3 totals 17 residues. Germline V lookup: CDR1 DFQATT, CDR2 SNEGSKA (reference sequence). The CDR3 protein is CSARDEGASGRTETQYF. The CDR3, as DNA: TGCAGTGCTAGAGATGAGGGGGCTAGCGGGAGAACTGAGACCCAGTACTTC.

The chain recombines TRBV27 with TRBJ2-1, with 7 positions matching TRBD2. The germline V gene has CDR1 MNHEY and CDR2 SMNVEV (reference sequence). V gave up 4 bases and J gave up 7 bases; unmatched junction bases: 10. The CDR3 has 15 residues. CDR3: CASSSGGGPGNEQFF. The CDR3 DNA sequence: TGTGCCAGCAGTTCTGGGGGAGGGCCTGGGAATGAGCAGTTCTTC.

J is TRBJ2-7 and V is TRBV6-2 or TRBV6-3; no reliable D call. The germline V gene has CDR1 MNHEY and CDR2 SVGEGT. V gave up 0 bases and J gave up 6 bases, with 9 bases separating them. The CDR3 spans 13 residues. The CDR3 DNA sequence: TGTGCCAGCAGTTACTCGACTCCCCGCGAGCAGTACTTC. It yields the protein CASSYSTPREQYF.

This clonotype was counted at least ten times. The V call is TRBV5-5, the J call TRBJ1-5; D may be TRBD1 (6 bases). The CDR3 sequence is 16 residues long. CDR1 SGHKS and CDR2 YYEKEE come from the germline V gene (reference sequence). V dropped 4 bases and J dropped 0 bases, with 14 bases sitting between them. This CDR3 is CASSRSGGHSNQPQHF. As DNA, the CDR3 is TGTGCCAGCAGCCGCTCCGGGGGACATAGCAATCAGCCCCAGCATTTT.

J is TRBJ1-1 and V is TRBV12-3 or TRBV12-4; 7 bases fit TRBD1. Trimming removed 6 bases from V and 0 bases from J; junction bases left unmatched: 4. This CDR3 has 14 residues. CDR3 residues: CASSRDSLNTEAFF. The CDR3, as DNA: TGTGCCAGCAGCCGGGACAGTCTGAACACTGAAGCTTTCTTT.

About this clonotype itself: A much larger clone differs by one base, so this may be a read error. The chain carries TRBV4-1 and TRBJ2-2, with a tentative D call TRBD2 (6 bases). The germline V gene encodes CDR1 MGHRA and CDR2 YSYEKL. The CDR3 loop spans 13 amino acids. The CDR3 is CASSAQNTGGLFF. In nucleotides, the CDR3 is TGCGCCAGCAGCGCACAGAACACCGGGGGGCTGTTTTTT.

This clonotype was counted between two and nine times. The chain joins TRBV7-9 to TRBJ2-5, with 8 bases fitting TRBD1. Germline CDR1 SEHNR, CDR2 FQNEAQ (reference sequence). The CDR3 has 16 residues. V was clipped by 5 bases and J by 5 bases; unmatched bases: 13. CDR3 DNA: TGTGCCAGCAGCGGGAACCGACAGGGGAGATGGGAGACCCAGTACTTC. Its protein product is CASSGNRQGRWETQYF.

The chain carries TRBV27 and TRBJ2-7; tentative D call: TRBD1 (6 bases). The germline V gene encodes CDR1 MNHEY and CDR2 SMNVEV (reference sequence). Trimming stripped 2 bases from V and 7 bases from J, with 21 bases between. This CDR3 comprises 16 residues. In nucleotides, the CDR3 is TGTGCCAGCAGTTTAGAGACAGGTGCGATTGGGCGGGAGCAGTACTTC. Amino acid sequence: CASSLETGAIGREQYF.

The J gene is TRBJ2-1, the V gene TRBV30; D uncertain. V lost 0 bases, J lost 2 bases, and 11 bases lay in between. This CDR3 has 15 amino acids. Germline V gene sequence: CDR1 GTSNPN, CDR2 SVGIG (reference sequence). In DNA, the CDR3 is TGTGCCTGGAGTGTAGGGCTATTGCCCTACAATGAGCAGTTCTTC. It codes for CAWSVGLLPYNEQFF.

In this sample, this clonotype turned up a few times. CDR3 sequence (DNA): TGTGCCAGCAGTCCCGACTTGCTTGAGCAGTTCTTC. Protein: CASSPDLLEQFF. The V call is TRBV2, the J call TRBJ2-1, with unresolved D. This CDR3 has 12 amino acids. Germline CDR1 reads SNHLY; CDR2 reads FYNNEI. V was pared by 5 bases and J by 9 bases, with 11 bases between. Full variable domain (outside the CDR3, taken from reference TRBV2 and TRBJ2-1): EPEVTQTPSHQVTQMGQEVILRCVPISNHLYFYWYRQILGQKVEFLVSFYNNEISEKSEIFDDQFSVERPDGSNFTLKIRSTKLEDSAMYFCASSPDLLEQFFGPGTRLTVL.

J is TRBJ2-2 and V is TRBV20-1, with TRBD2 identical over 8 bases. Looked up from germline, CDR1 is DFQATT and CDR2 is SNEGSKA (reference sequence). The V gene end was trimmed by 5 bases and the J gene end by 0 bases; junction bases not matched to a gene: 5. This CDR3 is 15 amino acids long. The CDR3 reads CSALQAGANTGELFF. CDR3 in DNA: TGCAGTGCTCTTCAAGCGGGAGCGAACACCGGGGAGCTGTTTTTT.

This chain links TRBV28 with TRBJ2-3, with D hard to call. The germline V gene has CDR1 MDHEN and CDR2 SYDVKM. The length of the CDR3 is 15 residues. Trimming removed 6 bases from V and 5 bases from J, with 18 bases in between. The CDR3 spells CASRMTWRMIDTQYF. In nucleotides, the CDR3 is TGTGCCAGCAGAATGACATGGAGAATGATAGATACGCAGTATTTT.

There are a few counts of this clonotype. The chain employs TRBV5-4 and TRBJ2-1, with 11 bases lining up with TRBD2. V was pared by 4 bases and J by 8 bases, with 5 bases of the junction left unmatched. The CDR3 contains 14 residues. Germline CDR1 and CDR2: SGHNT and YYREEE (reference sequence). The CDR3 here is CASSVAGGGHEQFF. The CDR3 region has the DNA TGTGCCAGCAGCGTAGCGGGAGGGGGCCATGAGCAGTTCTTC. Looking up the rest from reference TRBV5-4 and TRBJ2-1 gives the full variable domain: ETGVTQSPTHLIKTRGQQVTLRCSSQSGHNTVSWYQQALGQGPQFIFQYYREEENGRGNFPPRFSGLQFPNYSSELNVNALELDDSALYLCASSVAGGGHEQFFGPGTRLTVL.

This clonotype was seen repeatedly, ten times or more. This rearrangement joins TRBV27 to TRBJ2-1; D unclear. Germline CDR1 is MNHEY and CDR2 is SMNVEV (reference sequence). The CDR3 has 14 amino acids. The ends were cut back, 1 base at V and 2 bases at J, with 6 bases in the middle. This chain's CDR3 is CASSLFGAYNEQFF. The CDR3 DNA reads TGTGCCAGCAGTTTATTTGGAGCCTACAATGAGCAGTTCTTC.

This clonotype was observed many times. This CDR3 is CASSFGLAGDEQYF. The CDR3 DNA is TGCGCCAGCAGCTTCGGGCTAGCGGGAGACGAGCAGTACTTC. The chain uses TRBV5-1 and TRBJ2-7; 10 nucleotides match TRBD2. J gave up 5 bases and V 2 bases, and 4 bases lay outside the gene matches. The CDR3 runs 14 residues. Germline values: CDR1 SGHRS, CDR2 YFSETQ.

The gene calls are TRBV29-1 and TRBJ2-7, with D possibly being TRBD1 (6 bases). CDR1 is SQVTM, CDR2 ANQGSEA, per germline. Deletions cut 4 bases from V and 4 bases from J, with 11 bases between. The CDR3 totals 12 residues. CDR3 protein: CSVGYREYEQYF. The CDR3 DNA follows: TGCAGCGTTGGGTACAGGGAATACGAGCAGTACTTC.

This clonotype was observed a handful of times. The gene calls are TRBV7-3 and TRBJ2-1, with 7 nucleotides matching TRBD1. V was clipped by 0 bases and J by 7 bases; unmatched bases: 9. Germline V gene lookup returns CDR1 SGHTA and CDR2 FQGTGA. The CDR3 runs to 16 residues. CDR3 coding DNA: TGTGCCAGCAGCTTAACATCAGGACAGGTTTTTAATGAGCAGTTCTTC. This gives the protein CASSLTSGQVFNEQFF.

This clonotype was counted only a few times. The rearrangement uses TRBV12-3 or TRBV12-4 and TRBJ2-3; D remains ambiguous. The length of the CDR3 is 14 residues. Trimming cost V 1 base and J 6 bases, with 11 bases left between them. The CDR3 nucleotides are TGTGCCAGCAGTTTAGTTAACGCTCACGATACGCAGTATTTT. It translates to CASSLVNAHDTQYF.

This clonotype was counted between two and nine times. V is TRBV7-8 and J is TRBJ2-1; 7 bases agree with TRBD2. The trim removed 4 bases at V and 0 bases at J, leaving 12 bases unmatched. Germline CDR1 reads SGHVS; CDR2 reads FQNEAQ. The CDR3 spans 18 residues. CDR3 in DNA: TGTGCCAGCAGCTCATCTTTCTTGCGGGAGCACTCCTACAATGAGCAGTTCTTC. Its translation is CASSSSFLREHSYNEQFF.

This clonotype was counted at least ten times. The chain has TRBV5-1 and TRBJ1-1; 7 bases match TRBD1. V lost 4 bases and J lost 0; bases outside the gene matches: 6. The length of the CDR3 is 15 residues. Germline loops: CDR1 SGHRS, CDR2 YFSETQ. The CDR3 protein is CASSQQQGMNTEAFF. The CDR3, as DNA: TGCGCCAGCAGCCAACAACAGGGGATGAACACTGAAGCTTTCTTT. The variable domain in full, completed from reference TRBV5-1 and TRBJ1-1, reads KAGVTQTPRYLIKTRGQQVTLSCSPISGHRSVSWYQQTPGQGLQFLFEYFSETQRNKGNFPGRFSGRQFSNSRSEMNVSTLELGDSALYLCASSQQQGMNTEAFFGQGTRLTVV.

V usage is TRBV19 and J usage is TRBJ1-1; D is undetermined. The V end was cut by 7 bases, the J end by 4 bases, with 10 bases between. CDR3 length: 12 amino acids. The V gene's germline CDR1 is LNHDA and CDR2 SQIVND (reference sequence). The CDR3 DNA is TGTGCCAGTATTCTACGGGGCACTGAAGCTTTCTTT. This encodes CASILRGTEAFF. The full variable domain, with the rest looked up from reference TRBV19 and TRBJ1-1, is DGGITQSPKYLFRKEGQNVTLSCEQNLNHDAMYWYRQDPGQGLRLIYYSQIVNDFQKGDIAEGYSVSREKKESFPLTVTSAQKNPTAFYLCASILRGTEAFFGQGTRLTVV.